This T cell receptor beta chain was identified in a study of shared clonotypes between healthy human individuals. Study-level results: Between four donors, naive CD4 clonotypes were shared at a level of about 5%.

Regarding this clone: Antigen unknown.

Each subset's genomic DNA was shared equally among a number of immunoSEQ plates. The assay was immunoSEQ multiplex PCR, and TCRdb's table has in-frame clones only and misses some. The sample records roughly 2 million clones, 95% being singletons. Germline CDR1 reads ENHRY; CDR2 reads SYGVKD. V was clipped by 0 bases and J by 0 bases, with 12 bases between them. The CDR3 is made up of 16 amino acids. The V gene is TRBV10-3, the J gene TRBJ2-7, with D uncertain. Sample: naive CD4+ T cells sorted from blood. The subset is: CD45RA+ positively selected. The sequence came from a man aged 18 to 30 in good health. This CDR3 reads CAISESGGPSSYEQYF. Written as DNA, the CDR3 is TGTGCCATCAGTGAGTCGGGTGGGCCCAGCTCCTACGAGCAGTACTTC.